A single sample gave rise to the 6 T cell receptor beta chains below, sequenced in a study of early T cells in non-severe SARS-CoV-2 infection. MiXCR, run by TCRdb on the 5' RACE reads, gives a single entry per CDR3 protein. Of tens of thousands of distinct CDR3 sequences listed, around 20% are singletons. The sequences come from whole blood, collected at baseline. These receptors were taken from an adult who was a healthcare worker with PCR-confirmed SARS-CoV-2 infection or an uninfected control (not recorded which).

V usage is TRBV6-1 and J usage is TRBJ1-5; D gene ambiguous. The CDR3 runs to 14 residues. CDR1 is MNHNS and CDR2 is SASEGT in the germline V gene. Trimming took 3 bases from V and 6 from J, leaving 12 bases between them. The CDR3 loop is CASSDRFIIQPQHF. CDR3 sequence (DNA): TGTGCCAGCAGTGACAGGTTCATCATTCAGCCCCAGCATTTT.

This clonotype was counted a few times. V gene TRBV12-3 or TRBV12-4 combines with J gene TRBJ2-2, with a weak D call TRBD1 (6 bases). The CDR3 covers 12 residues. With 5 bases removed from V and 9 bases from J, the gap between germline ends came to 10 bases. CDR3 loop: CASSPQGRELFF. The CDR3 bases are TGTGCCAGCAGTCCACAGGGCCGGGAGCTGTTTTTT.

At least ten counts were recorded for this clonotype. The CDR3 loop is CASSLNWRQGNIQYF. Here the CDR3 DNA reads TGTGCCAGCAGCTTAAACTGGAGACAGGGGAACATTCAGTACTTC. J is TRBJ2-4 and V is TRBV7-8, with 8 bases aligning to TRBD1. CDR1 and CDR2 from the germline V gene are SGHVS and FQNEAQ. After removal of 2 bases from V and 7 bases from J, the junction contained 7 bases not matched to a gene. The CDR3 has 15 residues.

The chain has TRBV9 and TRBJ1-1; 8 bases are a match to TRBD1. Losses at the gene ends were 4 bases for V and 5 bases for J; bases not matched to a gene: 10. Per the germline V gene, CDR1 is SGDLS and CDR2 is YYNGEE. The length of the CDR3 is 15 residues. In nucleotides, the CDR3 is TGTGCCAGCAGCCCAGGGACAGGAGTGTGGACTGAAGCTTTCTTT. It codes for CASSPGTGVWTEAFF.

This clonotype has more than one count but fewer than ten. This chain uses TRBV4-2 with TRBJ1-4; TRBD1 matches 7 bases. The germline gives CDR1 LGHNA, CDR2 YNFKEQ. J lost 3 bases, V lost 4 bases, and 8 bases had no gene match. The CDR3 extends over 16 amino acids. The CDR3 protein is CASSPRDGTANEKLFF. The CDR3 DNA reads TGTGCCAGCAGCCCAAGAGATGGGACAGCTAATGAAAAACTGTTTTTT.

The sample holds many counts of this clonotype. The chain couples TRBV13 to TRBJ2-7; D call uncertain. Germline V CDR1 and CDR2: PRHDT, FYEKMQ (reference sequence). The CDR3 covers 14 residues. Trimming pared 2 bases from V and 5 bases from J, leaving 13 bases between. The CDR3 reads CASSLRRIDNEQYF. The CDR3 DNA reads TGTGCCAGCAGCTTAAGGCGGATTGACAACGAGCAGTACTTC.